The source of this TCR beta chain is a study of blood T cell repertoires in COVID-19. Study in general: Collection of acute and convalescent COVID-19 samples took place in the United States, Italy and Spain. T cells, B-cell-depleted T cells, or PBMCs provided the cDNA or gDNA that served as material.

This clone was seen once. Per the study methods: Amplification of reference gene primers was used by the study to estimate nucleated cell counts. Some clones are missing from TCRdb's copy, which holds only in-frame ones; the method was immunoSEQ multiplex PCR. V, J and clone size are those of that table, while D and trimming were read from the DNA. The data hold approximately 38,000 clones, with just under 95% observed a single time. The origin of this receptor is a human donor with active COVID-19. The donor label of this sample is uncertain. The sequenced sample consisted of peripheral blood.

The CDR3 coding sequence is TGTGCCAGCAGCCAGGACCTGACAGACCAAGAGACCCAGTACTTC. Its translation: CASSQDLTDQETQYF. The chain carries TRBV3-1 (or the pseudogene TRBV3-2) and TRBJ2-5, with D possibly matching TRBD1 (5 bases). The CDR3 totals 15 residues. V shed 3 bases and J shed 0 bases, with 11 bases lying between them. The germline V gene encodes CDR1 LGHDT and CDR2 YNNKEL (reference sequence).